The following is a T cell receptor (beta chain) sequence with its context. Its antigen is not identified. The data were taken from a study of CD8+CD57+ T cells in acquired aplastic anemia. Study information: Sorted cells (CD4+ and CD8+) yielded DNA amounts that averaged approximately 2.9 ug. There were roughly 9.8 million reads, on average, for CD4+ cells from healthy donors. Whole-study findings and limits: The study found no significant CD8+ Simpson's diversity difference between patients and controls. Some 28 CD8+ CDR3 sequences occurred in both the patients and the controls.

The use of genomic DNA as template underpinned the TCR beta VDJ and CDR3 profiling. TCRdb reprocessed the reads with MiXCR, giving one entry per CDR3 protein. The sample shows about 180,000 distinct CDR3 sequences, approximately 46% of them seen only once. This clonotype was sampled from a human donor in good health. What was sequenced was sorted CD4+, CD8+, or CD8+CD57+ T cells (not recorded which) from PBMCs.

CDR3 nucleotides: TGCAGTGCTAAGTACTATGGCTACACCTTC. This codes for CSAKYYGYTF. V and J are TRBV20-1 and TRBJ1-2; D gene unclear. Trimming pared 4 bases from V and 3 bases from J, leaving 3 bases between. The CDR3 totals 10 residues. The germline V gene encodes CDR1 DFQATT and CDR2 SNEGSKA (reference sequence).